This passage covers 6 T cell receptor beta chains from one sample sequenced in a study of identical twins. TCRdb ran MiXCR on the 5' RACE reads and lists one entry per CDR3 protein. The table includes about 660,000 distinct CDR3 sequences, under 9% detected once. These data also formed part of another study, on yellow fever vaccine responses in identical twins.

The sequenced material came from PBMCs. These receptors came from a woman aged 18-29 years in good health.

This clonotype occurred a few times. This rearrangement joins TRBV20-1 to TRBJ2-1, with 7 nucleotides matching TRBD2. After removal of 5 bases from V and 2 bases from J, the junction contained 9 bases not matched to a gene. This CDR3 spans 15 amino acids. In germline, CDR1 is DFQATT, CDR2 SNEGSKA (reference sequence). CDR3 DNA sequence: TGCAGTGCTTCCCCAGCGGGGAATACCTACAATGAGCAGTTCTTC. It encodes CSASPAGNTYNEQFF.

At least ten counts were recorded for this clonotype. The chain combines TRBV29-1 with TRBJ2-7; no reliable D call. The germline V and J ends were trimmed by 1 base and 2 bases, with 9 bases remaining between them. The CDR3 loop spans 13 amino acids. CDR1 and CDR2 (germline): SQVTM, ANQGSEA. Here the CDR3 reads CSVEGTNAYEQYF. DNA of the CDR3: TGCAGCGTTGAAGGGACGAACGCCTACGAGCAGTACTTC.

CDR3: CASSKIWTSGSPDTQYF. For the CDR3, the DNA is TGTGCCAGCAGCAAAATTTGGACTAGCGGGAGCCCAGATACGCAGTATTTT. J is TRBJ2-3 and V is TRBV21-1; the D segment call TRBD2 is taken from the table without a DNA check. TRBV21-1 is noted as a pseudogene. The CDR3 is 17 residues long.

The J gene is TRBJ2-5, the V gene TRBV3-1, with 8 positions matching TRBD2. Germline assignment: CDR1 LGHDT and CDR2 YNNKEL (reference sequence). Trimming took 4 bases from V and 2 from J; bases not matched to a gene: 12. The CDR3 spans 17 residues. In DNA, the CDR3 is TGTGCCAGCAGCCCACAGCGGGGGCGGAACCTTCAAGAGACCCAGTACTTC. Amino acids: CASSPQRGRNLQETQYF.

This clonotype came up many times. The CDR3 nucleotides are TGTGCCAGCAGTTTATCGGGGACAGGACCAGAGACCCAGTACTTC. Its translation is CASSLSGTGPETQYF. The chain uses TRBV12-3 or TRBV12-4 and TRBJ2-5, with 8 bases lining up with TRBD1. The CDR3 covers 15 residues. Losses at the gene ends were 2 bases for V and 4 bases for J; bases not matched to a gene: 6.

In DNA, the CDR3 is TGTGCCAGCAGCCCAGACAGGGGTCCGATAGGGAATGAGCAGTTCTTC. Translation gives CASSPDRGPIGNEQFF. The rearrangement links TRBV7-9 to TRBJ2-1; 8 nucleotides agree with TRBD1. V lost 5 bases and J lost 7; bases outside the gene matches: 13. CDR1 and CDR2 from the germline V gene are SEHNR and FQNEAQ (reference sequence). This CDR3 is 16 amino acids long.